The clone carrying this TCR beta chain was seen a few times. The data are from a study of blood T cell repertoires in COVID-19. Whole-study context: COVID-19 samples collected from the United States, Italy and Spain covered acute and convalescent phases. PBMCs, B-cell-depleted T cells, or T cells were the source of the cDNA or gDNA that made up the material.

Per the authors' pipeline: Amplification of reference gene primers provided the estimated nucleated cell counts. Profiling relied on immunoSEQ multiplex PCR, and the TCRdb table lists in-frame clones only, not all of them. The V and J calls and clone size come from that table; D and trimming were worked out from the DNA. The sample includes over 200,000 clones, over 65% of them seen just once. The CDR3 spans 15 residues. Between the trimmed V and J ends, which lost 3 bases and 2 bases, there was a span of 13 bases. Per the germline V gene, CDR1 is MNHNS and CDR2 is SASEGT. The sequence came from a woman in her 70s with active or convalescent COVID-19. The sample taken for sequencing was peripheral blood. The genes are TRBV6-1 and TRBJ1-1, with D unresolved. DNA for the CDR3: TGTGCCAGCAGTGATCTAGGGAGGATTAACACTGAAGCTTTCTTT. Amino acid sequence: CASSDLGRINTEAFF.